This T cell receptor (beta chain) was sequenced during a study of monozygotic twins with inflammatory bowel disease. Every TCR library used approximately 3.5 ug of total RNA. TCRdb re-called the 5' RACE reads, yielding one record per CDR3 amino acid sequence without DNA. This listing includes 200,000 to 250,000 distinct CDR3 sequences. Germline values: CDR1 DFQATT, CDR2 SNEGSKA (reference sequence). The CDR3 contains 13 residues. Sequencing was done on a sample of blood. The chain uses TRBV20-1 and TRBJ1-3; TCRdb selects TRBD1, and the lack of DNA leaves this call unchecked. The TCR originated in a human donor with ulcerative colitis or Crohn's disease, or a healthy co-twin of an affected twin (not recorded which). The CDR3 sequence is CSAPQGYGNTIYF.